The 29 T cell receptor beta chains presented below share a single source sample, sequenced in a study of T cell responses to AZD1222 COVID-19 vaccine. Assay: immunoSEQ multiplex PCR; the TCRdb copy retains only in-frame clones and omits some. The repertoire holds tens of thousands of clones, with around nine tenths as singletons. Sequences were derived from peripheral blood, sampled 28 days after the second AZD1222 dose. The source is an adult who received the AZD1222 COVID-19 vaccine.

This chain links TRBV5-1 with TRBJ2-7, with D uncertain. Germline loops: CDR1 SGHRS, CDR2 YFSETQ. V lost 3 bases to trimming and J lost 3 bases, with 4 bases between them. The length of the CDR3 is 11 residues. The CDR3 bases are TGCGCCAGCAGCTCCCTCTACGAGCAGTACTTC. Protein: CASSSLYEQYF.

The CDR3 DNA sequence: TGCAGCGTTGGTTTTGGCAGCGGCTATGGCTACACCTTC. The encoded protein is CSVGFGSGYGYTF. The chain is built from TRBV29-1 and TRBJ1-2; D uncertain. CDR3 size: 13 residues. Germline loops: CDR1 SQVTM, CDR2 ANQGSEA. The germline V and J ends were trimmed by 4 bases and 4 bases, with 13 bases remaining between them.

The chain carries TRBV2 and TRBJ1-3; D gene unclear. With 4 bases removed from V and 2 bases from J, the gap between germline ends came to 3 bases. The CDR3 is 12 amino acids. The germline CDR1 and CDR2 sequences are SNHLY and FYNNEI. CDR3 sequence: CASSVAGNTIYF. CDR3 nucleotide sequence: TGTGCCAGCAGTGTTGCTGGAAACACCATATATTTT.

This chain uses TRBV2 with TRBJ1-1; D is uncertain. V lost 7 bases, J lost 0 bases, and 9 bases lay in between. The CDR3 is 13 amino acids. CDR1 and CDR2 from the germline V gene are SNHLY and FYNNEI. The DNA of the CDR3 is TGTGCCAGCACCCCGCCCCTGAACACTGAAGCTTTCTTT. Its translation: CASTPPLNTEAFF.

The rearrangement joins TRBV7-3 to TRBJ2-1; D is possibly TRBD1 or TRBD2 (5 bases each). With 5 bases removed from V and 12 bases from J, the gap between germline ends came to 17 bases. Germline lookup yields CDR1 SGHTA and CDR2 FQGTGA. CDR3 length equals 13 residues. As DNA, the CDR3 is TGTGCCAGCAGCACCGGGACCGAGGGGACGCAGTTCTTC. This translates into CASSTGTEGTQFF.

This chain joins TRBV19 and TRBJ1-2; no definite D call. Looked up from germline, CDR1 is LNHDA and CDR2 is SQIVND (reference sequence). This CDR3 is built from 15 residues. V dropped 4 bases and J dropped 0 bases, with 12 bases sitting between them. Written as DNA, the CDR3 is TGTGCCAGTAGTAAGGGCCAGTATGCTAACTATGGCTACACCTTC. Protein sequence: CASSKGQYANYGYTF. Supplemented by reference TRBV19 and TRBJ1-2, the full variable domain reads DGGITQSPKYLFRKEGQNVTLSCEQNLNHDAMYWYRQDPGQGLRLIYYSQIVNDFQKGDIAEGYSVSREKKESFPLTVTSAQKNPTAFYLCASSKGQYANYGYTFGSGTRLTVV.

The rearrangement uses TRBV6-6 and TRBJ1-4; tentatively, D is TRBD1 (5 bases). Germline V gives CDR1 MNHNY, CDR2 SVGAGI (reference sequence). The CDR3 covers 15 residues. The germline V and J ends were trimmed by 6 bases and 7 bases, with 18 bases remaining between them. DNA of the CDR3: TGTGCCAGCAGACGACAAGGGGTGTGGGGTGAAAAACTGTTTTTT. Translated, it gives CASRRQGVWGEKLFF.

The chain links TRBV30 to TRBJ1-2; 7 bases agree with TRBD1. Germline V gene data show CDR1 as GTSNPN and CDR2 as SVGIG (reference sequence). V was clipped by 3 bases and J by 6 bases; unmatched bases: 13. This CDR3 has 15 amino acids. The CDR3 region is CAWSTPYRGSHGYTF. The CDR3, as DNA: TGTGCCTGGAGCACACCTTACAGGGGAAGTCATGGCTACACCTTC. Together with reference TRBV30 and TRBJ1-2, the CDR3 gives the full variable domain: SQTIHQWPATLVQPVGSPLSLECTVEGTSNPNLYWYRQAAGRGLQLLFYSVGIGQISSEVPQNLSASRPQDRQFILSSKKLLLSDSGFYLCAWSTPYRGSHGYTFGSGTRLTVV.

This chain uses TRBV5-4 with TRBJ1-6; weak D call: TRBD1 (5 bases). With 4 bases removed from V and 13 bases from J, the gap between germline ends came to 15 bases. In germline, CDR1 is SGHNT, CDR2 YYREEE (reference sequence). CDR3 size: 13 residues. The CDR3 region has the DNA TGTGCCAGCAGCGGGCAGGGCAGTGTTCCCCTCCACTTT. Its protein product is CASSGQGSVPLHF.

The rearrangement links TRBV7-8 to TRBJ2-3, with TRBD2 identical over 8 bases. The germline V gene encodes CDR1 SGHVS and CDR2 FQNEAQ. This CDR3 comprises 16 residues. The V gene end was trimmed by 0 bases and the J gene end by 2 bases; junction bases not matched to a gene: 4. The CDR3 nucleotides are TGTGCCAGCAGCTTAGCCTGGCGGGGGGACACAGATACGCAGTATTTT. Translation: CASSLAWRGDTDTQYF.

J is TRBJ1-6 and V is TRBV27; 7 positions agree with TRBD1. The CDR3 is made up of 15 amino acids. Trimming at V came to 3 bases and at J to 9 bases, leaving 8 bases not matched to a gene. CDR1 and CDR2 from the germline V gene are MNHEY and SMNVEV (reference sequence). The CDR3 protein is CASSFSTGAGSPLHF. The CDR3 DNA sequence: TGTGCCAGCAGTTTCTCCACAGGGGCGGGTTCACCCCTCCACTTT.

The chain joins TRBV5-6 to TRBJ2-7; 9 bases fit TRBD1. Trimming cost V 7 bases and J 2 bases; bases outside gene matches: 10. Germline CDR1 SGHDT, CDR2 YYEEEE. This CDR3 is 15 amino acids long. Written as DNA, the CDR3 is TGTGCCAGCGGCACTCCGGGACAGGGTCCCTACGAGCAGTACTTC. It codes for CASGTPGQGPYEQYF. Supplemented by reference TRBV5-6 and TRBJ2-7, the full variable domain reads DAGVTQSPTHLIKTRGQQVTLRCSPKSGHDTVSWYQQALGQGPQFIFQYYEEEERQRGNFPDRFSGHQFPNYSSELNVNALLLGDSALYLCASGTPGQGPYEQYFGPGTRLTVT.

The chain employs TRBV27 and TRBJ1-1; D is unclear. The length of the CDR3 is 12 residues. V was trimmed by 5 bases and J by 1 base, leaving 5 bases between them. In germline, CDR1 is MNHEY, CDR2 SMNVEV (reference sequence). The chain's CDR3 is CASSPGNTEAFF. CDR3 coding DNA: TGTGCCAGCAGTCCAGGGAACACTGAAGCTTTCTTT.

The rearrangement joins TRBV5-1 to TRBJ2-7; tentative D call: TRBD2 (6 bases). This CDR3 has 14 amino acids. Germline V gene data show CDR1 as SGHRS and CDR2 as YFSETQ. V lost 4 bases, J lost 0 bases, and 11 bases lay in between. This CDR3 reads CASSPPGGSYEQYF. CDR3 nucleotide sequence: TGCGCCAGCAGCCCCCCCGGGGGCTCCTACGAGCAGTACTTC.

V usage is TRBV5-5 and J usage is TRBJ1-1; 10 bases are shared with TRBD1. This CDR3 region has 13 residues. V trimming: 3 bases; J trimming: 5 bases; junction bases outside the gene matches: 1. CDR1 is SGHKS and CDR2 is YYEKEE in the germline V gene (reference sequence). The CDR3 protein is CASSWTGGTEAFF. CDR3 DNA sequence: TGTGCCAGCAGCTGGACAGGGGGGACTGAAGCTTTCTTT.

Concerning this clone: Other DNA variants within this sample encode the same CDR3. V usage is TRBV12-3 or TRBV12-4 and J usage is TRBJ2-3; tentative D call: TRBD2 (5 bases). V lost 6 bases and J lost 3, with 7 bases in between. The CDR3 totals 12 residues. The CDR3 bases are TGTGCCAGCAGCCGAGGGACAGATACGCAGTATTTT. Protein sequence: CASSRGTDTQYF.

The CDR3 is CASTLGQGAGGETQYF. The CDR3 nucleotides read TGTGCCAGCACCTTGGGACAGGGGGCTGGGGGAGAGACCCAGTACTTC. This chain links TRBV2 with TRBJ2-5; 12 bases map to TRBD1. Trimming removed 7 bases from V and 4 bases from J; junction bases left unmatched: 10. CDR3 length equals 16 residues. Germline V CDR1 and CDR2: SNHLY, FYNNEI.

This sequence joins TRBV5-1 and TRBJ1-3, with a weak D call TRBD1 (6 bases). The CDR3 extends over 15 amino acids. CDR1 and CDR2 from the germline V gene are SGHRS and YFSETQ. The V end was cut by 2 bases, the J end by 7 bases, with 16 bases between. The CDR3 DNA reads TGCGCCAGCAGCTTTGGGACTTCAACAGGGAACACCATATATTTT. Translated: CASSFGTSTGNTIYF. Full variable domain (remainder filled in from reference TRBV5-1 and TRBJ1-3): KAGVTQTPRYLIKTRGQQVTLSCSPISGHRSVSWYQQTPGQGLQFLFEYFSETQRNKGNFPGRFSGRQFSNSRSEMNVSTLELGDSALYLCASSFGTSTGNTIYFGEGSWLTVV.

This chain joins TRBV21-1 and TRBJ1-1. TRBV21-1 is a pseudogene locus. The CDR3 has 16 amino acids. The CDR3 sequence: CASSSMLEFMNTEAFF. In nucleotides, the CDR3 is TGTGCCAGCAGCTCCATGCTAGAGTTCATGAACACTGAAGCTTTCTTT.

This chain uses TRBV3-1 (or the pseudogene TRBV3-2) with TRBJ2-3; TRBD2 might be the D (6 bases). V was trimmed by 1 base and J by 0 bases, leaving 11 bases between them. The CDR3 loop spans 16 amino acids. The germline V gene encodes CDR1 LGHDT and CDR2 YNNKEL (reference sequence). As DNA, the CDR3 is TGTGCCAGCAGCCAAGGCGGTCGGGGGAGCACAGATACGCAGTATTTT. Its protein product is CASSQGGRGSTDTQYF.

The CDR3 loop reads CAISPGTGNTGELFF. As DNA, the CDR3 is TGTGCCATCAGTCCCGGGACAGGGAACACCGGGGAGCTGTTTTTT. V is TRBV10-3 and J is TRBJ2-2, with TRBD1 matching 8 bases. Germline V gene sequence: CDR1 ENHRY, CDR2 SYGVKD. The CDR3 sequence is 15 residues long. With 5 bases clipped from V and 1 base from J, the junction kept 3 bases outside the gene matches.

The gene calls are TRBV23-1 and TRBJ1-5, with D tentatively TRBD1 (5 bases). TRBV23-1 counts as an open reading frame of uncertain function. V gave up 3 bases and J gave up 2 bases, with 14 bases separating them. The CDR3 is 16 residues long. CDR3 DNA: TGCGCCAGCAGTCACGCCCGGGGCTTCGGCAATCAGCCCCAGCATTTT. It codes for CASSHARGFGNQPQHF.

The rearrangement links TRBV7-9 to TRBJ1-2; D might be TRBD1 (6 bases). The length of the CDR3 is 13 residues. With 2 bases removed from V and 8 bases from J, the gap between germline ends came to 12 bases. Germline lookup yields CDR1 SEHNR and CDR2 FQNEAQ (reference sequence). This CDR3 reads CASSLSHRDGYTF. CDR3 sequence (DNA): TGTGCCAGCAGCTTAAGCCACAGGGACGGCTACACCTTC. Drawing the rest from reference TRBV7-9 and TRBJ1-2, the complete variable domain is DTGVSQNPRHKITKRGQNVTFRCDPISEHNRLYWYRQTLGQGPEFLTYFQNEAQLEKSRLLSDRFSAERPKGSFSTLEIQRTEQGDSAMYLCASSLSHRDGYTFGSGTRLTVV.

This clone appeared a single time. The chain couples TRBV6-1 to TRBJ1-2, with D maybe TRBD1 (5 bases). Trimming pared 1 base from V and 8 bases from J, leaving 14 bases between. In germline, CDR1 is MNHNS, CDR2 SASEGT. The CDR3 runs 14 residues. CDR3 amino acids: CASSEGGWLRGYTF. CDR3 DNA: TGTGCCAGCAGTGAAGGGGGCTGGTTGCGGGGCTACACCTTC.

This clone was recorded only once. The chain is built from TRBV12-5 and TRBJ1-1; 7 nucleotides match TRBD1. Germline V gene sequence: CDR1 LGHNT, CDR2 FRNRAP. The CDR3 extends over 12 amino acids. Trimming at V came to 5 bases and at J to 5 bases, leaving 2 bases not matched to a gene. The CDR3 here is CASGQTGTEAFF. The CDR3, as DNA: TGTGCTAGTGGTCAGACAGGGACTGAAGCTTTCTTT.

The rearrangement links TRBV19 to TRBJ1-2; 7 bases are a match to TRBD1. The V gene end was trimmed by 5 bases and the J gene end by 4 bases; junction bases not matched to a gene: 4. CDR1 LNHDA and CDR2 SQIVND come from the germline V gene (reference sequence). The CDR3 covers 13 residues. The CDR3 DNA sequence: TGTGCCAGTAGTTGGACAGGCCCCTATGGCTACACCTTC. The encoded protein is CASSWTGPYGYTF.

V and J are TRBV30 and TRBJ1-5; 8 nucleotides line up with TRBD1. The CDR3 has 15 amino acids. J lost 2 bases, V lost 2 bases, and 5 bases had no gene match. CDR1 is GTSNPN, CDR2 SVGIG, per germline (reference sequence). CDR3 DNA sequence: TGTGCCTGGAGTTCTCCGGGACAGGGCAATCAGCCCCAGCATTTT. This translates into CAWSSPGQGNQPQHF.

The DNA of the CDR3 is TGTGCCAGCAGCCTACAGGGGTTGGGCACAGATACGCAGTATTTT. It is translated as CASSLQGLGTDTQYF. This chain uses TRBV3-1 (or the pseudogene TRBV3-2) with TRBJ2-3, with TRBD1 matching over 7 bases. The length of the CDR3 is 15 residues. Germline V gives CDR1 LGHDT, CDR2 YNNKEL (reference sequence). V was pared by 4 bases and J by 1 base, with 5 bases of the junction left unmatched.

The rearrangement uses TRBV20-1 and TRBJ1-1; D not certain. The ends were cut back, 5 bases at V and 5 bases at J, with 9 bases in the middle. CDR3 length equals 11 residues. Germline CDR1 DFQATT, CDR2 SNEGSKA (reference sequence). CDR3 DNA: TGCAGTGCTGTACGAGAGACTGAAGCTTTCTTT. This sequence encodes CSAVRETEAFF.